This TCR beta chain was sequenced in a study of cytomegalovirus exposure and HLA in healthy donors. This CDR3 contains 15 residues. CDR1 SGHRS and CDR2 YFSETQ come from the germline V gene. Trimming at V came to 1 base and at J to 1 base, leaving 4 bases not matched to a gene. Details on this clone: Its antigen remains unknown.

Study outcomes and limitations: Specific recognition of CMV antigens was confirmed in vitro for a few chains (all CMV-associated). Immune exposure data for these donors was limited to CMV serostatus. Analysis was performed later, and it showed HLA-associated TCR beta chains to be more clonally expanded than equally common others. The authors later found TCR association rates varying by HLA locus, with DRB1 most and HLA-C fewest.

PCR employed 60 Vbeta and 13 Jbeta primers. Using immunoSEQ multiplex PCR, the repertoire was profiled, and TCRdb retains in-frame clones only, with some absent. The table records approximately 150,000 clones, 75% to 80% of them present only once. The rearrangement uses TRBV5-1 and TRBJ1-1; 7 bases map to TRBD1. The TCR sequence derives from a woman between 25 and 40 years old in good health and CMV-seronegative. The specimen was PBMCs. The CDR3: CASSLFAGGNTEAFF. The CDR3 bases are TGCGCCAGCAGCTTGTTTGCAGGGGGGAACACTGAAGCTTTCTTT.